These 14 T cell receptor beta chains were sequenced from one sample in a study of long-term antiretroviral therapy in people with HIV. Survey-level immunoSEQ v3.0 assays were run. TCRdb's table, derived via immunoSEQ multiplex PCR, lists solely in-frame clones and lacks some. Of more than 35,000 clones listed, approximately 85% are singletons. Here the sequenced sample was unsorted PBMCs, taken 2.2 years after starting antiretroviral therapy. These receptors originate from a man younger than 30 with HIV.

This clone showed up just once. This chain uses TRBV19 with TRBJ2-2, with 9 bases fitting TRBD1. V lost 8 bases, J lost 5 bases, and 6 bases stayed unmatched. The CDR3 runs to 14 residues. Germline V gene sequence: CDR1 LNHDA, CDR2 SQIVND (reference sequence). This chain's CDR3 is CASWDRELTGELFF. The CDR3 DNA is TGTGCCAGTTGGGACAGGGAATTAACCGGGGAGCTGTTTTTT.

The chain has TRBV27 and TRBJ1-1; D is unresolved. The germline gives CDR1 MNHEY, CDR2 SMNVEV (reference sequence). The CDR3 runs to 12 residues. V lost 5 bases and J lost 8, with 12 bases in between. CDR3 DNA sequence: TGTGCCAGCAGTGCACCGGGAACGGAAGCTTTCTTT. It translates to CASSAPGTEAFF.

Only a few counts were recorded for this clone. The CDR3 DNA follows: TGCGCCAGCAGCGGGGACATGTACTACGAGCAGTACTTC. Translating it yields CASSGDMYYEQYF. The chain carries TRBV5-1 and TRBJ2-7, with D maybe TRBD1 (6 bases). From germline, CDR1 is SGHRS and CDR2 YFSETQ. There are 13 residues in the CDR3. V shed 4 bases and J shed 3 bases, with 11 bases lying between them. Looking up the rest from reference TRBV5-1 and TRBJ2-7 gives the full variable domain: KAGVTQTPRYLIKTRGQQVTLSCSPISGHRSVSWYQQTPGQGLQFLFEYFSETQRNKGNFPGRFSGRQFSNSRSEMNVSTLELGDSALYLCASSGDMYYEQYFGPGTRLTVT.

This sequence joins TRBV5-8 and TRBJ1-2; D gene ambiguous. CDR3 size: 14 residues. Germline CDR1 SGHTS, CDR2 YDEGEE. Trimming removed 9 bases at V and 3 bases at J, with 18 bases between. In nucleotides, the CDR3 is TGTGCCACCAAGGGAGAAGGTTTCCACTATGGCTACACCTTC. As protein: CATKGEGFHYGYTF.

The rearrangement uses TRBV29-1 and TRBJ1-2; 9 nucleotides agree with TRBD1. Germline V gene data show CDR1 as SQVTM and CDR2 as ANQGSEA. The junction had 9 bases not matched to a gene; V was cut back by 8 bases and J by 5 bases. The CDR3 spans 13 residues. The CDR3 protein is CSTPRDREYGYTF. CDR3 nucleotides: TGCAGCACACCTCGGGACAGGGAGTATGGCTACACCTTC.

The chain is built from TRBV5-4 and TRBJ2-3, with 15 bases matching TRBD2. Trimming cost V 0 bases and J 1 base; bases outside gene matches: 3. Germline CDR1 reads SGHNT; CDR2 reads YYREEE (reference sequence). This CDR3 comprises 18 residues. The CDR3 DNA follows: TGTGCCAGCAGCTTGGGTGGACTAGCGGGGGGGGGCACAGATACGCAGTATTTT. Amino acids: CASSLGGLAGGGTDTQYF.

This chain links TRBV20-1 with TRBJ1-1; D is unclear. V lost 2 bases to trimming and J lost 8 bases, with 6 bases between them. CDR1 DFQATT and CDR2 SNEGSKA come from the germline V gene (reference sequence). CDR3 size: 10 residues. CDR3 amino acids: CSARKGEAFF. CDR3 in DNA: TGCAGTGCTAGAAAGGGAGAAGCTTTCTTT.

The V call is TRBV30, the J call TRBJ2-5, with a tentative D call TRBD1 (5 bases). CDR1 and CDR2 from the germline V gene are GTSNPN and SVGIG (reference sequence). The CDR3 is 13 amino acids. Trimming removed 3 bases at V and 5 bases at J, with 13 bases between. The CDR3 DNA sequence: TGTGCCTGGAGCGAAGGGGCGGTGGAGACCCAGTACTTC. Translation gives CAWSEGAVETQYF.

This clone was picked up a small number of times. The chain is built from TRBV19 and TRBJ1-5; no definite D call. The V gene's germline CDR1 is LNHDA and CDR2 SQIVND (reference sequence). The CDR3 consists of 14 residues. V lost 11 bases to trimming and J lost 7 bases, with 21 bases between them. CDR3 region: CASSPRDFGQPQHF. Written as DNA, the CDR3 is TGTGCCTCATCACCGCGCGATTTTGGGCAGCCCCAGCATTTT.

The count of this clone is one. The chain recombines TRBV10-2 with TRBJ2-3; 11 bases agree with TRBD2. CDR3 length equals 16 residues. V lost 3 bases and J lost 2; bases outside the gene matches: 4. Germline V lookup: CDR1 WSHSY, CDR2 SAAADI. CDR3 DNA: TGCGCCAGCAGTGAAGGTAGCGGGGGGGCCACAGATACGCAGTATTTT. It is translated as CASSEGSGGATDTQYF.

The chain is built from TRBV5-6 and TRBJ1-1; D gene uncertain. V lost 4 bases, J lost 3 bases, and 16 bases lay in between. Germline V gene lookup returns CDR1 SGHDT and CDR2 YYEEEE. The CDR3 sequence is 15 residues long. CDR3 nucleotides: TGTGCCAGCAGCCGGAGGCGGAGGTTGGACACTGAAGCTTTCTTT. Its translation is CASSRRRRLDTEAFF.

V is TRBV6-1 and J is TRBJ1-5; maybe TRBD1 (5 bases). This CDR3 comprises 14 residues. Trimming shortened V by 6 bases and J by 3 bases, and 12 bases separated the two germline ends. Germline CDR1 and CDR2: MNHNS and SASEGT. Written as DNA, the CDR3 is TGTGCCAGCAGCCCGACAGTGTTCAATCAGCCCCAGCATTTT. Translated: CASSPTVFNQPQHF.

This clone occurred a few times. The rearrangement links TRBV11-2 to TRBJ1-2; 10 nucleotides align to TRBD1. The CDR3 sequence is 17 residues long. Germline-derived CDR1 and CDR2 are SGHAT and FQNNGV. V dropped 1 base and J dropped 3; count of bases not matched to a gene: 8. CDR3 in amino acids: CASSLGFRDRGHYGYTF. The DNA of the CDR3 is TGTGCCAGCAGCTTAGGTTTCCGGGACAGGGGACACTATGGCTACACCTTC.

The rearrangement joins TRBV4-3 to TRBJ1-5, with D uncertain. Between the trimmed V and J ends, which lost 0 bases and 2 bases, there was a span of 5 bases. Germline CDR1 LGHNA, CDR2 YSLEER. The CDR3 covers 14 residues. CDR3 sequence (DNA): TGCGCCAGCAGCCAAGACTTGCGCAATCAGCCCCAGCATTTT. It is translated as CASSQDLRNQPQHF.